The 7 T cell receptor beta chains below all came from one sample that was sequenced in a study of T-cell reconstitution after alpha-beta-depleted transplantation in children. The library targeted TCRbeta and was prepared with unique molecular identifiers. MiXCR, run by TCRdb on the PCR reads, gives a single entry per CDR3 protein. Among 250,000 to 300,000 distinct CDR3 sequences listed, more than 8% were seen once. The material was PBMCs from the stem cell graft donor, obtained from the stem cell graft. Receptor source: a human donor who donated a stem cell graft to a child with SCID.

This clonotype was detected a few times. The chain recombines TRBV20-1 with TRBJ1-1; 8 bases are shared with TRBD1. Germline CDR1 is DFQATT and CDR2 is SNEGSKA (reference sequence). This CDR3 has 11 amino acids. After removal of 5 bases from V and 11 bases from J, the junction contained 7 bases not matched to a gene. The CDR3 loop reads CSAGPGQVAFF. In DNA, the CDR3 is TGCAGTGCTGGGCCGGGACAGGTGGCTTTCTTT.

V gene TRBV5-1 combines with J gene TRBJ2-3, with TRBD1 matching 11 bases. The germline gives CDR1 SGHRS, CDR2 YFSETQ. The V segment lost 0 bases and the J segment 5 bases; nucleotides outside the gene matches: 5. CDR3 length: 16 amino acids. The CDR3 loop is CASSLGGTGGGDTQYF. CDR3 DNA sequence: TGCGCCAGCAGCTTGGGCGGGACAGGGGGAGGAGATACGCAGTATTTT.

V and J are TRBV2 and TRBJ1-1, with 7 bases that match TRBD1. CDR1 and CDR2 (germline): SNHLY, FYNNEI. The CDR3 consists of 14 residues. Trimming cost V 7 bases and J 1 base; bases outside gene matches: 6. The CDR3 region is CASTRDSTNTEAFF. CDR3 coding DNA: TGTGCCAGCACCAGGGACAGCACGAACACTGAAGCTTTCTTT. Looking up the rest from reference TRBV2 and TRBJ1-1 gives the full variable domain: EPEVTQTPSHQVTQMGQEVILRCVPISNHLYFYWYRQILGQKVEFLVSFYNNEISEKSEIFDDQFSVERPDGSNFTLKIRSTKLEDSAMYFCASTRDSTNTEAFFGQGTRLTVV.

This clonotype has at least ten counts. The chain couples TRBV2 to TRBJ2-4, with a weak D call TRBD2 (7 bases). Germline V gene lookup returns CDR1 SNHLY and CDR2 FYNNEI. There are 12 residues in the CDR3. The V end was cut by 3 bases, the J end by 16 bases, with 16 bases between. The CDR3 is CASSDPWGGQYF. In DNA form, the CDR3 reads TGTGCCAGCAGTGACCCCTGGGGGGGACAATACTTC.

The chain is built from TRBV6-5 and TRBJ1-1, with D perhaps matching TRBD1 (6 bases). V lost 2 bases and J 1 base, leaving 8 bases between the germline ends. Germline values: CDR1 MNHEY, CDR2 SVGAGI. The CDR3 is made up of 14 amino acids. The CDR3 DNA sequence: TGTGCCAGCAGTTACACAGGGAGGAACACTGAAGCTTTCTTT. This translates into CASSYTGRNTEAFF.

This rearrangement joins TRBV7-6 to TRBJ1-1; D is unresolved. This CDR3 is 13 amino acids long. CDR1 and CDR2 (germline): SGHVS, FNYEAQ. Trimming pared 1 base from V and 7 bases from J, leaving 10 bases between. The CDR3 loop reads CASSLGGGDEAFF. The DNA for the CDR3 is TGTGCCAGCAGCTTAGGTGGTGGGGATGAAGCTTTCTTT.

Note on this clonotype: Since a much larger clone is just one base distant, this may be a read error. This chain links TRBV29-1 with TRBJ2-5; either TRBD1 or TRBD2 may fit D (6 bases each). Trimming stripped 1 base from V and 4 bases from J, with 10 bases between. CDR3 length: 13 residues. Germline CDR1 and CDR2: SQVTM and ANQGSEA. CDR3 protein: CSVEVRGLETQYF. The CDR3 DNA sequence: TGCAGCGTTGAAGTCCGGGGGCTAGAGACCCAGTACTTC.